Ten or more counts support the clone carrying this T cell receptor (beta chain). Its antigen is currently unknown. The sample is drawn from a study of T cells in Graves' hyperthyroidism and ophthalmopathy. Study findings and constraints: Ophthalmopathy, as predicted by the model, came a median around 6.7 months after the prediction. Researchers found most expanded thyroid clonotypes above 0.001 in blood as well.

TCR beta CDR3 regions were amplified from RNA. With the HTBI primer set, the TCR CDR3 went through a first round of RT-PCR. TCRdb ran MiXCR on the multiplex PCR reads and lists one entry per CDR3 protein. This table holds fewer than 110,000 distinct CDR3 sequences, 40% to 50% found once. CDR1 and CDR2 (germline): SGHAT, FQNNGV. This CDR3 is built from 13 residues. V was clipped by 0 bases and J by 2 bases, with 2 bases between them. Stable Graves' hyperthyroidism denoted no ophthalmopathy progression over 18 months. Patients having uncontrolled infection, another autoimmune disease, pregnancy or lactation were not included.

The sequence was obtained from a man in his forties with Graves' hyperthyroidism. Sequencing input: blood. This chain links TRBV11-2 with TRBJ2-1; D gene ambiguous. The CDR3 region is CASSLETYNEQFF. The CDR3 region has the DNA TGTGCCAGCAGCTTAGAGACCTACAATGAGCAGTTCTTC. The full variable domain, its missing parts supplied by reference TRBV11-2 and TRBJ2-1, is EAGVAQSPRYKIIEKRQSVAFWCNPISGHATLYWYQQILGQGPKLLIQFQNNGVVDDSQLPKDRFSAERLKGVDSTLKIQPAKLEDSAVYLCASSLETYNEQFFGPGTRLTVL.